This T cell receptor (beta chain) was profiled in a study of cytomegalovirus exposure and HLA in healthy donors. The study, taken as a whole, reports: Altogether, 164 TCR beta chains were recorded as cytomegalovirus-associated. For cytomegalovirus status, the classifier reportedly gave diagnoses with high specificity and sensitivity. Whilst most TCR sequences proved rare, a subset of public TCRs occurred across many donors.

This table comes from immunoSEQ multiplex PCR, and its TCRdb copy is limited to in-frame clones, with some not included. The sample lists roughly 100,000 clones, around 89% occurring once. The donors formed part of the 120-subject validation cohort, distinct from the approximately 670-subject first cohort. The V gene's germline CDR1 is LNHNV and CDR2 YYDKDF (reference sequence). The junction had 9 bases not matched to a gene; V was cut back by 1 base and J by 5 bases. There are 16 residues in the CDR3. In this sample, this clone turned up once. Its specificity is unknown. V usage is TRBV15 and J usage is TRBJ2-7, with 9 nucleotides matching TRBD1. Sequences were obtained from PBMCs. This clonotype was obtained from a woman aged 18-29 years in good health and CMV-seropositive. The CDR3 DNA reads TGTGCCACCAGCAGAGGGCCCTTACAGGGGGCCCACGAGCAGTACTTC. It specifies CATSRGPLQGAHEQYF.